This is a list of T cell receptor beta chains from one sample in a study of blood T cell repertoires in COVID-19. The protocol was immunoSEQ multiplex PCR, while the TCRdb copy is restricted to in-frame clones and leaves out a portion. The data hold about 170,000 clones, with 88% observed a single time. The sequenced material came from peripheral blood. These receptors came from a man in his 60s with acute or convalescent COVID-19. Each CDR3 is given with its conserved first and last residue. Fields, in order: V gene, J gene, clone size, CDR3 length, D gene, CDR3 protein, CDR3 DNA. The D gene is left open where the match is weak. Clone size is stated in some rows and not others, as once, few, many or a class when expanded.

v_gene: TRBV6-2/TRBV6-3; j_gene: TRBJ1-4; abundance: -; len: 14; d_gene: -; CDR3aa: CASSRQSTNEKLFF; CDR3nt: TGTGCCAGCAGCCGACAGTCAACTAATGAAAAACTGTTTTTT
v_gene: TRBV6-5; j_gene: TRBJ1-2; abundance: -; len: 16; d_gene: -; CDR3aa: CASSYSRGGQLYGYTF; CDR3nt: TGTGCCAGCAGTTACTCGAGGGGGGGCCAGTTGTATGGCTACACCTTC
v_gene: TRBV2; j_gene: TRBJ1-5; abundance: once; len: 14; d_gene: -; CDR3aa: CASSAAGMNQPQHF; CDR3nt: TGTGCCAGCAGTGCTGCAGGGATGAATCAGCCCCAGCATTTT
v_gene: TRBV3-1/TRBV3-2; j_gene: TRBJ2-3; abundance: -; len: 13; d_gene: -; CDR3aa: CASSVSRADTQYF; CDR3nt: TGTGCCAGCAGCGTATCTAGAGCAGATACGCAGTATTTT
v_gene: TRBV19; j_gene: TRBJ1-1; abundance: -; len: 15; d_gene: TRBD1; CDR3aa: CASSIRTGGNTEAFF; CDR3nt: TGTGCCAGTAGTATTCGGACAGGGGGAAACACTGAAGCTTTCTTT
v_gene: TRBV15; j_gene: TRBJ1-4; abundance: -; len: 22; d_gene: TRBD1; CDR3aa: CATSRDVVSRGRQGTTNEKLFF; CDR3nt: TGTGCCACCAGCAGAGATGTGGTTTCGAGAGGCCGACAGGGGACAACTAATGAAAAACTGTTTTTT
v_gene: TRBV27; j_gene: TRBJ1-5; abundance: -; len: 15; d_gene: -; CDR3aa: CASSEGGGRYQPQHF; CDR3nt: TGTGCCAGCTCCGAGGGTGGGGGGAGGTATCAGCCCCAGCATTTT
v_gene: TRBV27; j_gene: TRBJ1-1; abundance: -; len: 14; d_gene: TRBD1; CDR3aa: CASSPHRGNTEAFF; CDR3nt: TGTGCCAGCAGTCCGCACAGGGGGAACACTGAAGCTTTCTTT
v_gene: TRBV27; j_gene: TRBJ2-7; abundance: -; len: 15; d_gene: TRBD1; CDR3aa: CASSLSGTGSYEQYF; CDR3nt: TGTGCCAGCAGTTTATCAGGGACAGGGTCCTACGAGCAGTACTTC
v_gene: TRBV9; j_gene: TRBJ1-5; abundance: -; len: 14; d_gene: TRBD1; CDR3aa: CASSPRDSYQPQHF; CDR3nt: TGTGCCAGCAGCCCGAGGGACAGCTATCAGCCCCAGCATTTT
v_gene: TRBV5-1; j_gene: TRBJ1-1; abundance: -; len: 13; d_gene: -; CDR3aa: CASSRTMNTEAFF; CDR3nt: TGCGCCAGCAGCCGAACTATGAACACTGAAGCTTTCTTT
v_gene: TRBV14; j_gene: TRBJ1-6; abundance: -; len: 14; d_gene: TRBD1; CDR3aa: CASRPGTGSSPLHF; CDR3nt: TGTGCCAGCAGACCCGGGACAGGGAGCTCACCCCTCCACTTT
v_gene: TRBV24-1; j_gene: TRBJ1-2; abundance: once; len: 13; d_gene: -; CDR3aa: CATSGGANYGYTF; CDR3nt: TGTGCCACCAGTGGGGGGGCTAACTATGGCTACACCTTC
v_gene: TRBV14; j_gene: TRBJ1-1; abundance: -; len: 15; d_gene: -; CDR3aa: CASSRITGFDTEAFF; CDR3nt: TGTGCCAGCAGCCGAATTACAGGTTTTGACACTGAAGCTTTCTTT
v_gene: TRBV3-1/TRBV3-2; j_gene: TRBJ2-7; abundance: -; len: 17; d_gene: TRBD1; CDR3aa: CASSQGRGQNSDYEQYF; CDR3nt: TGTGCCAGCAGCCAAGGCCGGGGACAGAACTCAGATTACGAGCAGTACTTC
v_gene: TRBV10-3; j_gene: TRBJ1-5; abundance: -; len: 13; d_gene: -; CDR3aa: CAISEGQNQPQHF; CDR3nt: TGTGCCATCAGTGAAGGACAGAATCAGCCCCAGCATTTT
v_gene: TRBV24-1; j_gene: TRBJ1-4; abundance: -; len: 14; d_gene: TRBD1; CDR3aa: CATSDSGQGEKLFF; CDR3nt: TGTGCCACCAGTGATTCGGGACAGGGTGAAAAACTGTTTTTT
v_gene: TRBV7-6; j_gene: TRBJ1-1; abundance: -; len: 13; d_gene: TRBD1; CDR3aa: CASSPDRATEAFF; CDR3nt: TGTGCCAGCAGCCCGGACAGGGCCACTGAAGCTTTCTTT
v_gene: TRBV6-5; j_gene: TRBJ2-3; abundance: -; len: 15; d_gene: TRBD1; CDR3aa: CASSYSGQRTDTQYF; CDR3nt: TGTGCCAGCAGTTACTCGGGACAGAGGACAGATACGCAGTATTTT
v_gene: TRBV7-4; j_gene: TRBJ2-3; abundance: -; len: 16; d_gene: -; CDR3aa: CASSSRDTDDTDTQYF; CDR3nt: TGTGCCAGCAGCAGCCGGGACACCGACGACACAGATACGCAGTATTTT
v_gene: TRBV24-1; j_gene: TRBJ1-2; abundance: -; len: 15; d_gene: TRBD1; CDR3aa: CATSDPYRGGYGYTF; CDR3nt: TGTGCCACCAGTGATCCCTACAGGGGTGGCTATGGCTACACCTTC
v_gene: TRBV30; j_gene: TRBJ2-1; abundance: -; len: 17; d_gene: TRBD2; CDR3aa: CAWSEPLQREGYNEQFF; CDR3nt: TGTGCCTGGAGTGAGCCCCTCCAGCGGGAGGGCTACAATGAGCAGTTCTTC
v_gene: TRBV11-3; j_gene: TRBJ2-7; abundance: -; len: 15; d_gene: TRBD2; CDR3aa: CASSPAGTSGRAAYF; CDR3nt: TGTGCCAGCAGCCCCGCCGGGACTAGCGGGAGAGCGGCGTACTTC
v_gene: TRBV6-5; j_gene: TRBJ1-4; abundance: -; len: 15; d_gene: -; CDR3aa: CASRDRGLSNEKLFF; CDR3nt: TGTGCCAGCAGGGATAGGGGCTTATCTAATGAAAAACTGTTTTTT
v_gene: TRBV3-1/TRBV3-2; j_gene: TRBJ1-1; abundance: few; len: 12; d_gene: -; CDR3aa: CASRFYAGEAFF; CDR3nt: TGTGCCAGCAGATTCTACGCGGGGGAAGCTTTCTTT
v_gene: TRBV13; j_gene: TRBJ1-4; abundance: -; len: 12; d_gene: -; CDR3aa: CASSLGRLELFF; CDR3nt: TGTGCCAGCAGCTTAGGCCGACTGGAACTGTTTTTT
v_gene: TRBV9; j_gene: TRBJ1-2; abundance: -; len: 15; d_gene: -; CDR3aa: CASSVLLDTGIGYTF; CDR3nt: TGTGCCAGCAGCGTACTTTTAGACACAGGGATTGGCTACACCTTC
v_gene: TRBV9; j_gene: TRBJ2-7; abundance: few; len: 14; d_gene: -; CDR3aa: CASSIGTPDYEQYF; CDR3nt: TGTGCCAGCAGCATCGGGACACCCGACTACGAGCAGTACTTC
v_gene: TRBV30; j_gene: TRBJ2-2; abundance: once; len: 14; d_gene: TRBD1; CDR3aa: CAWSRDRGTGELFF; CDR3nt: TGTGCCTGGAGTCGAGACAGGGGGACCGGGGAGCTGTTTTTT
v_gene: TRBV25-1; j_gene: TRBJ2-2; abundance: -; len: 13; d_gene: -; CDR3aa: CASSEEWSGELFF; CDR3nt: TGTGCCAGCAGTGAAGAGTGGAGCGGGGAGCTGTTTTTT
v_gene: TRBV7-3; j_gene: TRBJ1-3; abundance: -; len: 13; d_gene: -; CDR3aa: CASSLGMGNTIYF; CDR3nt: TGTGCCAGCAGCTTAGGCATGGGAAACACCATATATTTT
v_gene: TRBV7-8; j_gene: TRBJ2-2; abundance: -; len: 13; d_gene: -; CDR3aa: CASSLVRGGELFF; CDR3nt: TGTGCCAGCAGCTTAGTGCGGGGAGGAGAGCTGTTTTTT
v_gene: TRBV7-8; j_gene: TRBJ1-4; abundance: -; len: 15; d_gene: TRBD1; CDR3aa: CASSAPGGGNEKLFF; CDR3nt: TGTGCCAGCAGCGCCCCAGGGGGAGGCAATGAAAAACTGTTTTTT
v_gene: TRBV4-1; j_gene: TRBJ1-4; abundance: -; len: 15; d_gene: -; CDR3aa: CASSQVGVANEKLFF; CDR3nt: TGCGCCAGCAGCCAAGTTGGTGTAGCTAATGAAAAACTGTTTTTT
v_gene: TRBV7-9; j_gene: TRBJ2-1; abundance: -; len: 15; d_gene: TRBD2; CDR3aa: CASSRLGLERGEQFF; CDR3nt: TGTGCCAGCAGCCGATTGGGACTAGAAAGGGGTGAGCAGTTCTTC
v_gene: TRBV7-9; j_gene: TRBJ2-7; abundance: -; len: 14; d_gene: -; CDR3aa: CASSSMTGAPWQYF; CDR3nt: TGTGCCAGCAGCTCCATGACAGGCGCACCTTGGCAGTACTTC
v_gene: TRBV5-3; j_gene: TRBJ1-1; abundance: -; len: 18; d_gene: TRBD1; CDR3aa: CARSPTEESGQGDTEAFF; CDR3nt: TGTGCCAGAAGCCCCACCGAAGAGTCGGGACAGGGGGACACTGAAGCTTTCTTT
v_gene: TRBV29-1; j_gene: TRBJ1-1; abundance: -; len: 13; d_gene: TRBD1; CDR3aa: CSGNRGVGTEAFF; CDR3nt: TGCAGCGGCAACAGGGGAGTAGGCACTGAAGCTTTCTTT
v_gene: TRBV11-3; j_gene: TRBJ2-7; abundance: -; len: 17; d_gene: TRBD1; CDR3aa: CASSPGDRNGEFYEQYF; CDR3nt: TGTGCCAGCAGCCCAGGGGACAGGAACGGGGAGTTCTACGAGCAGTACTTC
v_gene: TRBV7-9; j_gene: TRBJ1-6; abundance: -; len: 15; d_gene: TRBD1; CDR3aa: CASSPGQGAYSPLHF; CDR3nt: TGTGCCAGCAGCCCGGGACAGGGGGCTTATTCACCCCTCCACTTT
v_gene: TRBV11-3; j_gene: TRBJ2-3; abundance: -; len: 16; d_gene: -; CDR3aa: CASSDPTPGWTDTQYF; CDR3nt: TGTGCCAGCAGCGACCCGACCCCAGGTTGGACAGATACGCAGTATTTT
v_gene: TRBV9; j_gene: TRBJ2-1; abundance: -; len: 15; d_gene: TRBD2; CDR3aa: CASSVAAGGNNEQFF; CDR3nt: TGTGCCAGCAGCGTAGCGGCGGGGGGGAACAATGAGCAGTTCTTC
v_gene: TRBV27; j_gene: TRBJ2-7; abundance: -; len: 14; d_gene: -; CDR3aa: CASSLRVGAYEQYF; CDR3nt: TGTGCCAGCAGTTTACGTGTCGGGGCCTACGAGCAGTACTTC
v_gene: TRBV14; j_gene: TRBJ2-5; abundance: -; len: 22; d_gene: TRBD2; CDR3aa: CASSQDYYRTSSTSYFSETQYF; CDR3nt: TGTGCCAGCAGCCAAGATTACTATAGGACTAGCTCTACTTCCTACTTCTCGGAGACCCAGTACTTC
v_gene: TRBV5-1; j_gene: TRBJ1-1; abundance: -; len: 15; d_gene: -; CDR3aa: CASSLEDFRRTEAFF; CDR3nt: TGCGCCAGCAGCTTGGAGGACTTCCGGAGGACTGAAGCTTTCTTT
v_gene: TRBV29-1; j_gene: TRBJ1-1; abundance: few; len: 12; d_gene: -; CDR3aa: CSVVYRDAEAFF; CDR3nt: TGCAGCGTTGTGTACAGGGACGCTGAAGCTTTCTTT
v_gene: TRBV7-2; j_gene: TRBJ1-2; abundance: -; len: 13; d_gene: TRBD1; CDR3aa: CASSSRTGFGYTF; CDR3nt: TGTGCCAGCAGCTCCAGGACAGGGTTTGGCTACACCTTC
v_gene: TRBV18; j_gene: TRBJ2-1; abundance: -; len: 15; d_gene: -; CDR3aa: CASSPVQGSYNEQFF; CDR3nt: TGTGCCAGCTCACCAGTGCAGGGGTCTTACAATGAGCAGTTCTTC
v_gene: TRBV7-9; j_gene: TRBJ1-1; abundance: -; len: 12; d_gene: -; CDR3aa: CASSFVEGEAFF; CDR3nt: TGTGCCAGCAGCTTTGTCGAGGGTGAAGCTTTCTTT
v_gene: TRBV11-3; j_gene: TRBJ2-3; abundance: once; len: 15; d_gene: -; CDR3aa: CASSSGRGNTDTQYF; CDR3nt: TGTGCCAGCAGCTCCGGACGGGGGAACACAGATACGCAGTATTTT
v_gene: TRBV7-2; j_gene: TRBJ2-7; abundance: -; len: 14; d_gene: TRBD1; CDR3aa: CASSSRQGAREQYF; CDR3nt: TGTGCCAGCAGCTCCCGGCAGGGGGCGCGGGAGCAGTACTTC
v_gene: TRBV6-2/TRBV6-3; j_gene: TRBJ2-1; abundance: -; len: 14; d_gene: TRBD1; CDR3aa: CASSYRTGFDEQFF; CDR3nt: TGTGCCAGCAGTTACCGGACAGGGTTCGATGAGCAGTTCTTC
v_gene: TRBV11-2; j_gene: TRBJ1-3; abundance: -; len: 18; d_gene: TRBD1; CDR3aa: CASSLESTRGPSGNTIYF; CDR3nt: TGTGCCAGCAGCTTAGAATCCACGAGGGGGCCCTCTGGAAACACCATATATTTT
v_gene: TRBV10-3; j_gene: TRBJ1-3; abundance: -; len: 15; d_gene: -; CDR3aa: CAISESTFSGNTIYF; CDR3nt: TGTGCCATCAGTGAGTCGACATTCTCTGGAAACACCATATATTTT
v_gene: TRBV3-1/TRBV3-2; j_gene: TRBJ1-1; abundance: -; len: 15; d_gene: -; CDR3aa: CASSHTLRGYTEAFF; CDR3nt: TGTGCCAGCAGCCACACTCTTCGGGGGTACACTGAAGCTTTCTTT
v_gene: TRBV7-3; j_gene: TRBJ1-2; abundance: once; len: 13; d_gene: -; CDR3aa: CASSLSVNYGYTF; CDR3nt: TGTGCCAGCAGCTTATCGGTAAACTATGGCTACACCTTC
v_gene: TRBV15; j_gene: TRBJ1-2; abundance: once; len: 14; d_gene: -; CDR3aa: CATSYRTDNYGYTF; CDR3nt: TGTGCCACCAGCTATAGGACAGACAACTATGGCTACACCTTC
v_gene: TRBV10-3; j_gene: TRBJ2-1; abundance: few; len: 16; d_gene: TRBD2; CDR3aa: CAIKEGLAGGLDEQFF; CDR3nt: TGTGCCATCAAAGAAGGACTAGCGGGAGGGCTGGATGAGCAGTTCTTC
v_gene: TRBV5-4; j_gene: TRBJ1-1; abundance: -; len: 14; d_gene: TRBD1; CDR3aa: CASSARDRGPRAFF; CDR3nt: TGTGCCAGCAGCGCCCGGGACAGGGGGCCTCGAGCTTTCTTT